This record looks at one T cell receptor beta chain sequence and its context. No antigen is known for it. In TCRdb, the 5' RACE reads were re-called with MiXCR into one record per CDR3 protein. The sample contains approximately 350,000 distinct CDR3 sequences, 20% of which appear only once. The data were taken from a study of CD8 T cells in ankylosing spondylitis. With 7 bases removed from V and 1 base from J, the gap between germline ends came to 15 bases. This CDR3 is 14 amino acids long. Germline V gene sequence: CDR1 SQVTM, CDR2 ANQGSEA. Whole-study results and caveats: Both synovial fluid and blood in reactive arthritis had previously been reported to carry some motif variants. Apparently characteristic of ankylosing spondylitis blood was a TCR beta motif (roughly eight highly homologous variants). Reportedly, significant enrichment of disease-linked clones occurred in matched ankylosing spondylitis synovial fluid.

The receptor's source is a male donor with ankylosing spondylitis or in good health (not recorded which). The gene calls are TRBV29-1 and TRBJ2-3; tentatively, D is TRBD1 (6 bases). Sample: blood, either unsorted or a sorted T cell fraction (not recorded which). The CDR3 sequence: CSAAQGWGTDTQYF. CDR3 coding DNA: TGCAGCGCCGCACAGGGATGGGGCACAGATACGCAGTATTTT.